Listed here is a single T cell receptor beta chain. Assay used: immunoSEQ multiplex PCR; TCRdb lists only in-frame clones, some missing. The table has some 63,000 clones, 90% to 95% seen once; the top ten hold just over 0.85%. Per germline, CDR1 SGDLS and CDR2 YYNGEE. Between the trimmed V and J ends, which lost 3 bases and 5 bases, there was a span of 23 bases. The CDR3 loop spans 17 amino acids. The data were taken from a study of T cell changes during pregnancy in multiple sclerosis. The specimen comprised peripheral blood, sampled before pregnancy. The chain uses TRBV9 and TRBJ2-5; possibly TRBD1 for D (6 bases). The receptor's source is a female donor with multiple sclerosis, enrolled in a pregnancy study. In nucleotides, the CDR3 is TGTGCCAGCAGCGCCCGACCCCGGGACACAATAGGGGAGACCCAGTACTTC. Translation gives CASSARPRDTIGETQYF.